The clone carrying this T cell receptor beta chain was detected a few times. No antigen is known for it. This sample stems from a study of CD8 T cells in ankylosing spondylitis. The ends lost 6 bases at V and 8 bases at J; junction bases unmatched: 6. This CDR3 has 14 residues. Germline V lookup: CDR1 MNHNS, CDR2 SASEGT. TCRdb passed the 5' RACE reads through MiXCR, listing each CDR3 protein once. This sample has 200,000 to 250,000 distinct CDR3 sequences; approximately 20% occur once, and the top ten carry about 42%. Study-level results: Ankylosing spondylitis blood seemed to carry a telltale TCR beta motif made of about 8 highly homologous variants.

V usage is TRBV6-1 and J usage is TRBJ2-1, with 11 bases identical to TRBD2. The receptor was derived from a male donor with ankylosing spondylitis. Sequences were obtained from blood, either unsorted or a sorted T cell fraction (not recorded which). This chain's CDR3 is CASRVTSGIDEQFF. The CDR3 DNA sequence: TGTGCCAGCAGGGTGACTAGCGGGATTGATGAGCAGTTCTTC.